A single T cell receptor (beta chain) is shown here with its context. Its target is not known. Other nucleotide sequences in the sample specify the same CDR3. The deep-level immunoSEQ assay was used. The genomic DNA of each subset was split evenly across several immunoSEQ plates. The repertoire was sequenced with immunoSEQ multiplex PCR; TCRdb's copy has only in-frame clones and lacks some. The table has roughly 2.6 million clones, roughly nine tenths seen once. The V gene's germline CDR1 is KGHSH and CDR2 LQKENI. The ends were cut back, 1 base at V and 6 bases at J, with 10 bases in the middle. The CDR3 loop spans 14 amino acids. The sample comes from a study of shared clonotypes between healthy human individuals. General observations from the study: The authors sampled blood alone, and tissue repertoires likely differ.

The clonotype comes from a man aged 18 to 29 in good health. The chain is built from TRBV18 and TRBJ1-5; no clear D gene. The sample was naive CD4+ T cells sorted from blood. Noted subset: CD45RA+ positively selected. CDR3 bases: TGTGCCAGCTCACCACAGGGAGTGGGTCAGCCCCAGCATTTT. Amino acid sequence: CASSPQGVGQPQHF.